This T cell receptor beta chain was recovered during a study of blood T cell repertoires in COVID-19 (dated by TCRdb to 2020 to 2022). For the wider study: Collaborator samples came from the United States, Italy and Spain and covered acute and convalescent phases of COVID-19. The prospective study material was composed of cDNA or gDNA derived from T cells, B-cell-depleted T cells, or PBMCs. The repertoires were released in a freely available public database intended as a resource for research on the immune response to SARS-CoV-2. The sample metadata nearly always contained a de-identified subject ID, COVID-19 status, age in years and sex. Where available, HLA class I and class II types were taken from metadata supplied by the sample provider and were not determined by assay-based typing. Samples were obtained from the ongoing ImmuneRACE study (first 160 participants) and from roughly 1,300 subjects provided by 6 global collaborators. Subjects who had been exposed to COVID-19, were actively infected with it, or had recovered from it provided the deeply sampled blood TCRbeta repertoires that made up the dataset.

Taken from the germline V gene, the CDR1 and CDR2 loops are MNHEY and SVGAGI. The CDR3 covers 15 residues, taking in both the cysteine and the phenylalanine. Of the read, only the CDR3 DNA is kept; its 45 bases are in frame from base 1. The V end loses 2 bases and the J end loses 1 base, and a stretch of 11 bases separates them. TCRbeta CDR3 regions were amplified from genomic DNA using the immunoSEQ Assay, a bias-controlled multiplex PCR. The paper's processing steps were these. The number of nucleated cells in each sample was estimated from the amplification of reference gene primers within the assay. Sequence reads were collapsed and filtered to measure the absolute abundance of every unique TCRbeta CDR3 rearrangement. For each sample, productive Simpson clonality was calculated as the square root of Simpson's diversity index over productive rearrangements. TCRdb holds this immuneACCESS table with in-frame rearrangements only. Some clones are missing; in checked studies, unresolved V genes explain under half, and the rest has no known cause. For V, J and clone size, that table is used; D and trimming come from the DNA. The sample data list about 130,000 clones, and 79% of these were observed just once. The leading ten clones occupy about 40% of the sample.

Results and caveats for the whole study, not just this receptor: Clinical and demographic metadata were provided uncurated, with the amount varying by source and participant.

Concerning this clone itself: Its antigen target is currently unknown. Base quality data are lacking; no much larger clone is found one base away.

Collaborating institutions collected whole blood in K2EDTA tubes following their own protocols. For TCRbeta analysis, collaborators shipped samples in one of three forms: frozen whole blood, isolated PBMCs, or DNA extracted from either of those sample types. This clonotype was obtained from a man aged 35-49 years with active or convalescent COVID-19. This sequence uses TRBV6-5 and TRBJ1-1; the D gene lacks a confident call. Sample: peripheral blood. The CDR3 amino acid sequence is: CASSYGPEPNTEAFF. The sequence in DNA is TGTGCCAGCAGTTACGGTCCAGAACCGAACACTGAAGCTTTCTTT.